The clone carrying this TCR beta chain was counted once. Its target is not known. This sample was taken from a study of Ad26.COV2.S vaccination and SARS-CoV-2 variants. Study-level background: Ad26.COV2.S was injected intramuscularly once or twice, 56 days apart.

Sample treatment: over 15 received Ad26.COV2.S at low or high dose, single or two shots; about 5 received placebo; per-sample allocation not given. Sampling occurred on day 63 after the first vaccine or placebo injection. Its platform was an Ad26 vector, and its expressed antigen was Wuhan-strain SARS-CoV-2 spike. The CDR3 totals 14 residues. The germline V gene encodes CDR1 SNHLY and CDR2 FYNNEI. Trimming pared 4 bases from V and 1 base from J, leaving 5 bases between. Produced via immunoSEQ multiplex PCR; TCRdb's table is partial and in-frame only. The repertoire holds over 250,000 clones, 80% to 90% seen once, with over 2.5% in the top ten. Findings and caveats of the study: Across vaccine and placebo recipients, the breadth of non-spike TCRs was similar. Using TCR breadth and depth analyses may have led to underestimated total T cell responses.

The starting material was peripheral blood, obtained in a trial of Ad26.COV2.S vaccine versus placebo. This chain uses TRBV2 with TRBJ2-6; D remains ambiguous. This TCR was sampled from a person aged 18 to 65 who received the Ad26.COV2.S COVID-19 vaccine or a placebo. CDR3 bases: TGTGCCAGCAGTGTAACTTCTGGGGCCAACGTCCTGACTTTC. Amino acids: CASSVTSGANVLTF.